These T cell receptor beta chains were read from a single sample in a study of T-cell reconstitution after alpha-beta-depleted transplantation in children. TCRdb redid the calling of the PCR reads with MiXCR, one entry per CDR3 protein. The table includes around 580,000 distinct CDR3 sequences, 20% to 25% detected once. Sequencing used PBMCs, mostly from graft donor cells, obtained 360 days after TCRalphabeta/CD19-depleted stem cell transplant. These receptors were collected from a boy less than two years old who had a stem cell transplant for acute myeloid leukemia, so the T cells may come from the graft donor. The CDR3 runs from the conserved cysteine through the conserved F or W. The order of the fields is CDR3 length, clone size, D gene, J gene, V gene, CDR3 protein, CDR3 DNA. The D gene is left open where the match is weak. The listing skips clone size in some rows; elsewhere it reads once, few, many or a size class.

length: 13
size: many
D: .
J: TRBJ1-1
V: TRBV5-1
CDR3: CASSPLRGWRAFF
DNA: TGCGCCAGCAGCCCCCTGAGGGGGTGGAGAGCTTTCTTT

length: 10
size: .
D: .
J: TRBJ2-5
V: TRBV12-3/TRBV12-4
CDR3: CASGRETQYF
DNA: TGTGCCAGCGGGAGGGAGACCCAGTACTTC

length: 14
size: few
D: .
J: TRBJ2-3
V: TRBV25-1
CDR3: CASSEYFDVNTQYF
DNA: TGTGCCAGCAGTGAATATTTTGACGTTAATACGCAGTATTTT

length: 13
size: many
D: TRBD1
J: TRBJ1-5
V: TRBV20-1
CDR3: CSARQGAYQPQHF
DNA: TGCAGTGCTAGACAGGGGGCCTATCAGCCCCAGCATTTT

length: 16
size: few
D: .
J: TRBJ2-7
V: TRBV6-5
CDR3: CASSYSHQGSANEQYF
DNA: TGTGCCAGCAGTTACAGTCATCAGGGCTCGGCTAACGAGCAGTACTTC

length: 14
size: .
D: TRBD1
J: TRBJ1-5
V: TRBV2
CDR3: CASSRQGNDQPQHF
DNA: TGTGCCAGCAGCAGACAGGGGAACGATCAGCCCCAGCATTTT

length: 16
size: many
D: TRBD2
J: TRBJ2-3
V: TRBV20-1
CDR3: CSARDLMAGGPDTQYF
DNA: TGCAGTGCTAGAGATCTCATGGCGGGGGGCCCGGATACGCAGTATTTT

length: 14
size: few
D: TRBD1
J: TRBJ2-2
V: TRBV29-1
CDR3: CSVRTGLATGELFF
DNA: TGCAGCGTTCGGACAGGGCTGGCCACCGGGGAGCTGTTTTTT

length: 14
size: many
D: TRBD2
J: TRBJ2-1
V: TRBV29-1
CDR3: CSVDPSGGGNEQFF
DNA: TGCAGCGTTGACCCCAGCGGGGGGGGCAATGAGCAGTTCTTC

length: 15
size: few
D: TRBD1
J: TRBJ2-1
V: TRBV29-1
CDR3: CSVDGGDRGYNEQFF
DNA: TGCAGCGTTGATGGCGGGGACAGGGGCTACAATGAGCAGTTCTTC

length: 14
size: .
D: .
J: TRBJ1-4
V: TRBV12-3/TRBV12-4
CDR3: CASSLVGRGEKLFF
DNA: TGTGCCAGCAGTTTAGTGGGGCGCGGAGAAAAACTGTTTTTT

length: 11
size: .
D: .
J: TRBJ2-3
V: TRBV12-3/TRBV12-4
CDR3: CASTLRGLEYF
DNA: TGTGCCAGCACCCTAAGGGGACTGGAGTATTTT

length: 16
size: once
D: TRBD1
J: TRBJ2-7
V: TRBV10-3
CDR3: CAIRGSPGQGIYEQYF
DNA: TGTGCCATCAGGGGTTCCCCGGGACAGGGAATCTACGAGCAGTACTTC

length: 15
size: few
D: .
J: TRBJ1-2
V: TRBV5-5
CDR3: CASSFEGHVNYGYTF
DNA: TGTGCCAGCAGCTTTGAGGGACATGTTAACTATGGCTACACCTTC

length: 14
size: few
D: .
J: TRBJ1-6
V: TRBV4-2
CDR3: CASSQEATGTPLHF
DNA: TGTGCCAGCAGCCAAGAGGCAACGGGCACACCCCTCCACTTT

length: 13
size: few
D: TRBD1
J: TRBJ1-2
V: TRBV10-3
CDR3: CAISRTGGGGYTF
DNA: TGTGCCATCTCTCGGACAGGGGGCGGGGGCTACACCTTC

length: 17
size: .
D: TRBD1
J: TRBJ2-2
V: TRBV29-1
CDR3: CSVQGVPGQGNTGELFF
DNA: TGCAGCGTTCAAGGGGTCCCGGGACAGGGGAACACCGGGGAGCTGTTTTTT

length: 14
size: few
D: TRBD1
J: TRBJ2-7
V: TRBV15
CDR3: CATSDRDRRYEQYF
DNA: TGTGCCACCAGCGACCGGGACAGGAGATACGAGCAGTACTTC

length: 17
size: few
D: .
J: TRBJ2-6
V: TRBV5-1
CDR3: CASGRGGLGDGANVLTF
DNA: TGCGCCAGCGGGAGAGGTGGTTTAGGTGACGGGGCCAACGTCCTGACTTTC

length: 13
size: .
D: .
J: TRBJ2-5
V: TRBV25-1
CDR3: CASKKGERETQYF
DNA: TGTGCCAGCAAAAAAGGGGAACGAGAGACCCAGTACTTC

length: 15
size: .
D: TRBD1
J: TRBJ2-1
V: TRBV5-1
CDR3: CASSLWTGAYNEQFF
DNA: TGCGCCAGCAGCTTATGGACAGGGGCCTACAATGAGCAGTTCTTC

length: 15
size: few
D: .
J: TRBJ1-1
V: TRBV20-1
CDR3: CSARSSAGPGTEAFF
DNA: TGCAGTGCTAGATCTTCGGCAGGGCCTGGGACTGAAGCTTTCTTT

length: 15
size: .
D: .
J: TRBJ1-3
V: TRBV7-6
CDR3: CASSLLCCPGNTIYF
DNA: TGTGCCAGCAGCTTACTTTGTTGTCCTGGAAACACCATATATTTT

length: 16
size: .
D: TRBD1
J: TRBJ2-1
V: TRBV2
CDR3: CASRRQGTNSYNEQFF
DNA: TGTGCCAGCAGAAGACAGGGGACGAACTCCTACAATGAGCAGTTCTTC

length: 15
size: .
D: .
J: TRBJ2-1
V: TRBV6-1
CDR3: CASSGSGFSYNEQFF
DNA: TGTGCCAGCAGTGGGAGCGGGTTCTCCTACAATGAGCAGTTCTTC

length: 14
size: few
D: TRBD2
J: TRBJ2-7
V: TRBV29-1
CDR3: CSVATSGAAYEQYF
DNA: TGCAGCGTCGCTACTAGCGGGGCCGCCTACGAGCAGTACTTC

length: 16
size: .
D: .
J: TRBJ1-6
V: TRBV28
CDR3: CASSLFGPKGDSPLHF
DNA: TGTGCCAGCAGTTTATTCGGGCCCAAAGGTGATTCACCCCTCCACTTT

length: 15
size: .
D: .
J: TRBJ2-7
V: TRBV21-1
CDR3: CASTRIYRGLYEQYF
DNA: TGTGCCAGCACCAGAATTTACAGGGGGCTGTACGAGCAGTACTTC

length: 11
size: .
D: .
J: TRBJ1-5
V: TRBV30
CDR3: CAWSLGQPQHF
DNA: TGTGCCTGGAGTCTGGGTCAGCCCCAGCATTTT

length: 16
size: .
D: TRBD1
J: TRBJ2-5
V: TRBV6-5
CDR3: CASSYSPGQGWETQYF
DNA: TGTGCCAGCAGTTATTCACCGGGACAGGGATGGGAGACCCAGTACTTC

length: 17
size: .
D: .
J: TRBJ2-5
V: TRBV18
CDR3: CASSPQLGRDSEETQYF
DNA: TGTGCCAGCTCACCCCAGCTGGGGCGGGACAGCGAAGAGACCCAGTACTTC

length: 14
size: few
D: .
J: TRBJ2-5
V: TRBV20-1
CDR3: CSARYRRGEETQYF
DNA: TGCAGTGCGAGGTATCGGAGAGGGGAAGAGACCCAGTACTTC

length: 12
size: few
D: .
J: TRBJ2-5
V: TRBV28
CDR3: CASSLQQETQYF
DNA: TGTGCCAGCAGTTTGCAGCAAGAGACCCAGTACTTC

length: 14
size: few
D: .
J: TRBJ2-1
V: TRBV12-3/TRBV12-4
CDR3: CASSLPWGYNEQFF
DNA: TGTGCCAGCAGCCTACCCTGGGGTTACAATGAGCAGTTCTTC

length: 19
size: .
D: TRBD2
J: TRBJ2-1
V: TRBV6-5
CDR3: CASSYSGLAGALRYNEQFF
DNA: TGTGCCAGCAGTTACTCGGGACTAGCGGGGGCCCTACGCTACAATGAGCAGTTCTTC

length: 14
size: .
D: .
J: TRBJ1-6
V: TRBV29-1
CDR3: CSVGRSEEDSPLHF
DNA: TGCAGCGTTGGGAGGTCGGAGGAGGATTCACCCCTCCACTTT